These 4 T cell receptor beta chains were sequenced from one sample in a study of cytomegalovirus exposure and HLA in healthy donors. Use of 60 Vbeta and 13 Jbeta primers characterized the PCR. Assay: immunoSEQ multiplex PCR; the TCRdb copy retains only in-frame clones and omits some. Of around 91,000 clones listed, 86% were seen once; the top ten hold 9.2%. The sequenced sample consisted of PBMCs. Every receptor here comes from a man in his thirties or forties in good health and CMV-seropositive.

J is TRBJ2-1 and V is TRBV27; 15 bases line up with TRBD2. The CDR3 consists of 16 residues. The trim removed 5 bases at V and 8 bases at J, leaving 7 bases unmatched. Germline V lookup: CDR1 MNHEY, CDR2 SMNVEV (reference sequence). CDR3 nucleotides: TGTGCCAGCAGTCCGAGGACTAGCGGGAGGGCGGATGAGCAGTTCTTC. Its protein is CASSPRTSGRADEQFF.

This clone was recorded only once. The CDR3 reads CASSFGLAQDTQYF. Here the CDR3 DNA reads TGCGCCAGCAGCTTTGGACTAGCCCAAGATACGCAGTATTTT. The genes are TRBV5-1 and TRBJ2-3; 8 bases line up with TRBD2. This CDR3 region has 14 residues. V trimming: 2 bases; J trimming: 5 bases; junction bases outside the gene matches: 4. From germline, CDR1 is SGHRS and CDR2 YFSETQ. Using reference TRBV5-1 and TRBJ2-3 for the parts outside the CDR3, the full variable domain is KAGVTQTPRYLIKTRGQQVTLSCSPISGHRSVSWYQQTPGQGLQFLFEYFSETQRNKGNFPGRFSGRQFSNSRSEMNVSTLELGDSALYLCASSFGLAQDTQYFGPGTRLTVL.

J is TRBJ1-5 and V is TRBV30, with TRBD1 as a possible D gene (6 bases). The CDR3 covers 13 residues. Deletions cut 1 base from V and 2 bases from J, with 6 bases between. Germline V gives CDR1 GTSNPN, CDR2 SVGIG (reference sequence). CDR3 bases: TGTGCCTGGAGTGGACAGGGCAATCAGCCCCAGCATTTT. It is translated as CAWSGQGNQPQHF.

V and J are TRBV19 and TRBJ2-1; D is possibly TRBD2 (5 bases). Germline V gene lookup returns CDR1 LNHDA and CDR2 SQIVND (reference sequence). The CDR3 runs 13 residues. The V end was cut by 3 bases, the J end by 8 bases, with 11 bases between. CDR3 loop: CASSMDSPHEQFF. In DNA form, the CDR3 reads TGTGCCAGTAGTATGGACTCACCCCATGAGCAGTTCTTC. The full variable domain, in which reference TRBV19 and TRBJ2-1 provide the parts outside the CDR3, is DGGITQSPKYLFRKEGQNVTLSCEQNLNHDAMYWYRQDPGQGLRLIYYSQIVNDFQKGDIAEGYSVSREKKESFPLTVTSAQKNPTAFYLCASSMDSPHEQFFGPGTRLTVL.